This T cell receptor beta chain is from a study of T cells expressing NK-cell markers. On the study more broadly: Cells sorted as CD3+CD56+NKG2C+, CD3+CD56+NKG2C- and CD3+CD56-NKG2C+ T cells supplied the TCR beta repertoires.

Looked up from germline, CDR1 is MNHEY and CDR2 is SMNVEV (reference sequence). The CDR3 covers 15 residues. The TCR beta cDNA came from 5'RACE template switching with UMIs. No DNA is given; TCRdb re-called the 5' RACE reads and lists each CDR3 protein once. This sample carries some 190,000 distinct CDR3 sequences, with around 20% going to the ten biggest clones. Study-wide points: For four donors, these clonotypes were likewise the leading ones in the CD3+CD56-NKG2C+ fraction. There remained a lack of clarity about HCMV specificity of expanded NKG2C+ T cell clones.

Concerning this clonotype itself: Its target is not known.

Sequenced input: blood T cells: a sorted CD56 or NKG2C T cell subset, CD4+ or CD8+ T cells, or bulk PBMC T cells (not recorded which). The sequence was obtained from a man aged 18-69 years in good health. The chain combines TRBV27 with TRBJ1-1; lacking DNA, the TRBD1 call made by TCRdb goes unchecked. The CDR3 sequence is CASSPPRQGYTEAFF.